Below are 32 T cell receptor beta chains sequenced from a single sample in a study of T cell repertoires in cytomegalovirus infection. Each CDR3 protein is one row after TCRdb ran MiXCR on the reads. The table lists a few hundred thousand distinct CDR3 sequences, around 15% of them singletons. The specimen sequenced was CD8+ T cells from PBMCs. These receptors all stem from a human donor in good health (CMV status not recorded). Some clones in this sample may be carry-over from other donors' samples.

The chain joins TRBV27 to TRBJ2-7; 7 nucleotides line up with TRBD2. The CDR3 has 15 amino acids. Germline assignment: CDR1 MNHEY and CDR2 SMNVEV (reference sequence). The junction had 11 bases not matched to a gene; V was cut back by 3 bases and J by 6 bases. In nucleotides, the CDR3 is TGTGCCAGCAGTTTTGGGGGGGGGGGAAGAGGCGAGCAGTACTTC. Translating gives CASSFGGGGRGEQYF.

This clonotype was counted many times. The V call is TRBV28, the J call TRBJ2-1; 13 bases match TRBD2. Germline CDR1 is MDHEN and CDR2 is SYDVKM. The CDR3 has 16 residues. Germline trimming cut 5 bases from V and 3 bases from J; bases unmatched to any gene: 4. The CDR3 nucleotides read TGTGCCAGCAGTCCACTAGCGGGGGGGATCTACAATGAGCAGTTCTTC. This codes for CASSPLAGGIYNEQFF.

This clonotype has more than one count but fewer than ten. The V and J genes are TRBV7-9 and TRBJ1-2; TRBD1 matches at 9 bases. Germline trimming cut 4 bases from V and 4 bases from J; bases unmatched to any gene: 4. This CDR3 spans 14 amino acids. Per the germline V gene, CDR1 is SEHNR and CDR2 is FQNEAQ (reference sequence). The CDR3 DNA is TGTGCCAGCAGCTACGGACAGGGGACCTATGGCTACACCTTC. Translated: CASSYGQGTYGYTF.

This clonotype came up many times. The rearrangement uses TRBV28 and TRBJ2-7, with D possibly TRBD2 on 7 matching bases. Deletions cut 6 bases from V and 4 bases from J, with 19 bases between. Germline V gene data show CDR1 as MDHEN and CDR2 as SYDVKM. The CDR3 length is 15 residues. CDR3 nucleotide sequence: TGTGCCAGCAGCGTTGGGGGGGCAGCTTTTTACGAGCAGTACTTC. This encodes CASSVGGAAFYEQYF. The entire variable domain, with the rest obtained from reference TRBV28 and TRBJ2-7, is as follows: DVKVTQSSRYLVKRTGEKVFLECVQDMDHENMFWYRQDPGLGLRLIYFSYDVKMKEKGDIPEGYSVSREKKERFSLILESASTNQTSMYLCASSVGGAAFYEQYFGPGTRLTVT.

This clonotype has only a few counts. V gene TRBV11-3 combines with J gene TRBJ2-1; 14 nucleotides align to TRBD2. The germline gives CDR1 SGHNT, CDR2 YENEEA. Losses at the gene ends were 4 bases for V and 6 bases for J; bases not matched to a gene: 2. The CDR3 loop spans 15 amino acids. Here the CDR3 reads CASSWTSGGFNEQFF. The DNA of the CDR3 is TGTGCCAGCAGCTGGACTAGCGGGGGGTTCAATGAGCAGTTCTTC.

This chain joins TRBV12-3 or TRBV12-4 and TRBJ2-5, with 9 bases aligning to TRBD1. The CDR3 length is 19 residues. After removal of 7 bases from V and 2 bases from J, the junction contained 20 bases not matched to a gene. For the CDR3, the DNA is TGTGCCAGCATACCGGCGCCGACAGGGGGACTGCCCACACAAGAGACCCAGTACTTC. It translates to CASIPAPTGGLPTQETQYF.

As for this clonotype: The CDR3 does not close with the conserved phenylalanine or tryptophan, likely indicating a read error. The limits of the CDR3 on the DNA are not certain, so only TCRdb's listed CDR3 is given. The chain joins TRBV7-3 to TRBJ1-1. Germline V gene lookup returns CDR1 SGHTA and CDR2 FQGTGA. With termini counted, the CDR3 has 8 amino acids. The CDR3 spells CASSLTYR.

The chain employs TRBV28 and TRBJ2-1, with a tentative D call TRBD1 (5 bases). Trimming removed 2 bases from V and 12 bases from J, with 17 bases in between. The CDR3 runs to 14 residues. CDR1 MDHEN and CDR2 SYDVKM come from the germline V gene. CDR3 in amino acids: CASSLPPFQGGQFF. CDR3 DNA sequence: TGTGCCAGCAGTTTACCCCCATTTCAGGGCGGGCAGTTCTTC.

This rearrangement joins TRBV5-6 to TRBJ2-7, with D tentatively TRBD1 (6 bases). This CDR3 spans 14 amino acids. Trimming took off 2 bases at V and 5 bases at J, with 14 bases between the two ends. CDR1 is SGHDT and CDR2 is YYEEEE in the germline V gene. In DNA, the CDR3 is TGTGCCAGCAGCTTCTCCCAGGGGCTCAACGAGCAGTACTTC. Translating it yields CASSFSQGLNEQYF.

As concerns this clonotype: A much larger clone differs from this one at a single base, so this may be a read error. The rearrangement links TRBV2 to TRBJ2-5, with TRBD2 as a possible D gene (5 bases). Germline CDR1 and CDR2: SNHLY and FYNNEI. This CDR3 contains 15 residues. The V end was cut by 3 bases, the J end by 5 bases, with 16 bases between. The CDR3 sequence: CASSEELNGEETQYF. CDR3 nucleotides: TGTGCCAGCAGTGAGGAACTTAACGGGGAGGAGACCCAGTACTTC.

This clonotype showed up many times. This chain's CDR3 is CASSLNRHTEAFF. CDR3 in DNA: TGTGCCAGCAGTCTAAACCGCCACACTGAAGCTTTCTTT. The V and J genes are TRBV7-6 and TRBJ1-1; D is unclear. The CDR3 covers 13 residues. Germline CDR1 reads SGHVS; CDR2 reads FNYEAQ. The V gene lost 6 bases and the J gene lost 3 bases, with 11 bases spanning the gap.

This clonotype was seen only a few times. CDR3 residues: CASSLFRDRNTGELFF. CDR3 DNA: TGTGCCAGCAGTTTATTCCGGGACAGGAACACCGGGGAGCTGTTTTTT. The chain couples TRBV12-3 or TRBV12-4 to TRBJ2-2; TRBD1 matches at 7 bases. Trimming at V came to 2 bases and at J to 1 base, leaving 4 bases not matched to a gene. The CDR3 length is 16 residues.

In this sample, this clonotype turned up a few times. The CDR3 loop is CASSITGQGLDEKLFF. The CDR3 nucleotides read TGTGCCAGTAGTATTACCGGACAGGGGTTGGATGAAAAACTGTTTTTT. The gene calls are TRBV19 and TRBJ1-4; 9 bases match TRBD1. This CDR3 has 16 residues. From germline, CDR1 is LNHDA and CDR2 SQIVND (reference sequence). J was trimmed by 6 bases and V by 3 bases; bases with no gene match: 8. The whole variable domain, filled in from reference TRBV19 and TRBJ1-4, reads DGGITQSPKYLFRKEGQNVTLSCEQNLNHDAMYWYRQDPGQGLRLIYYSQIVNDFQKGDIAEGYSVSREKKESFPLTVTSAQKNPTAFYLCASSITGQGLDEKLFFGSGTQLSVL.

This clonotype has only a few counts. V gene TRBV6-6 combines with J gene TRBJ1-2, with a weak D call TRBD1 (5 bases). The CDR3 extends over 16 amino acids. In germline, CDR1 is MNHNY, CDR2 SVGAGI (reference sequence). V shed 5 bases and J shed 4 bases, with 20 bases lying between them. CDR3 sequence reads: CASSDLLKGAPYGYTF. The CDR3 region has the DNA TGTGCCAGCAGTGACCTTTTGAAAGGGGCTCCCTATGGCTACACCTTC.

The table lists this clonotype with a few counts. This rearrangement joins TRBV20-1 to TRBJ2-1; 9 bases fit TRBD1. Losses at the gene ends were 4 bases for V and 6 bases for J; bases not matched to a gene: 10. Germline CDR1 and CDR2: DFQATT and SNEGSKA (reference sequence). CDR3 length: 15 residues. Written as DNA, the CDR3 is TGCAGTGCTATCGTGCGGGACAGGGTCCTCAATGAGCAGTTCTTC. As protein: CSAIVRDRVLNEQFF.

This clonotype was picked up a small number of times. The J gene is TRBJ2-7, the V gene TRBV29-1; 9 nucleotides align to TRBD1. Germline assignment: CDR1 SQVTM and CDR2 ANQGSEA. The CDR3 consists of 14 residues. After removal of 0 bases from V and 6 bases from J, the junction contained 6 bases not matched to a gene. The CDR3 region has the DNA TGCAGCGTTGAAGAGGACAGGGGCCCCGGCGAGCAGTACTTC. Translating it yields CSVEEDRGPGEQYF.

The rearrangement links TRBV7-8 to TRBJ2-4, with 7 bases aligning to TRBD2. The CDR3 loop spans 19 amino acids. J gave up 5 bases and V 0 bases, and 16 bases lay outside the gene matches. Germline values: CDR1 SGHVS, CDR2 FQNEAQ. This CDR3 is CASSLAERLAVFPENIQYF. CDR3 DNA: TGTGCCAGCAGCTTAGCAGAGAGACTAGCTGTATTCCCCGAAAACATTCAGTACTTC. The entire variable domain, with the rest obtained from reference TRBV7-8 and TRBJ2-4, is as follows: GAGVSQSPRYKVAKRGQDVALRCDPISGHVSLFWYQQALGQGPEFLTYFQNEAQLDKSGLPSDRFFAERPEGSVSTLKIQRTQQEDSAVYLCASSLAERLAVFPENIQYFGAGTRLSVL.

This chain links TRBV20-1 with TRBJ2-7; TRBD1 matches 9 bases. Losses at the gene ends were 0 bases for V and 2 bases for J; bases not matched to a gene: 14. Germline V gene lookup returns CDR1 DFQATT and CDR2 SNEGSKA (reference sequence). This CDR3 contains 18 residues. CDR3 sequence: CSARDTQTGTGWAYEQYF. The CDR3 DNA follows: TGCAGTGCTAGAGATACACAGACCGGGACAGGGTGGGCCTACGAGCAGTACTTC.

This clonotype turned up a few times. The chain employs TRBV5-1 and TRBJ2-7, with D possibly matching TRBD1 (7 bases). This CDR3 is built from 18 residues. Germline V lookup: CDR1 SGHRS, CDR2 YFSETQ. Between the trimmed V and J ends, which lost 3 bases and 5 bases, there was a span of 27 bases. The CDR3 region is CASSSPPAATGEADEQYF. Written as DNA, the CDR3 is TGCGCCAGCAGCTCGCCTCCCGCCGCTACAGGGGAGGCCGACGAGCAGTACTTC.

The rearrangement joins TRBV7-9 to TRBJ1-1; weak D call: TRBD1 (6 bases). V lost 7 bases, J lost 5 bases, and 14 bases lay in between. The CDR3 consists of 13 residues. CDR1 is SEHNR and CDR2 is FQNEAQ in the germline V gene (reference sequence). CDR3 protein: CASTGGGRTEAFF. The CDR3 DNA reads TGTGCCAGCACCGGAGGGGGGAGGACTGAAGCTTTCTTT.

V is TRBV20-1 and J is TRBJ1-6; 8 bases align to TRBD1. CDR1 and CDR2 from the germline V gene are DFQATT and SNEGSKA (reference sequence). This CDR3 has 15 amino acids. After removal of 5 bases from V and 9 bases from J, the junction contained 12 bases not matched to a gene. The CDR3 DNA reads as TGCAGTGCTCCACAGGGGGGTCGGGTTGGTTCACCCCTCCACTTT. Its translation is CSAPQGGRVGSPLHF.

This clonotype was detected a few times. The chain has TRBV7-9 and TRBJ2-1; no reliable D call. Germline values: CDR1 SEHNR, CDR2 FQNEAQ (reference sequence). The V gene lost 5 bases and the J gene lost 8 bases, with 16 bases spanning the gap. The length of the CDR3 is 14 residues. This CDR3 reads CASSPNVARDEQFF. The CDR3 nucleotides read TGTGCCAGCAGCCCCAACGTCGCTCGGGATGAGCAGTTCTTC.

This clonotype was recorded at least ten times. V is TRBV4-1 and J is TRBJ2-7; D remains ambiguous. This CDR3 comprises 13 residues. The germline V and J ends were trimmed by 1 base and 4 bases, with 8 bases remaining between them. From germline, CDR1 is MGHRA and CDR2 YSYEKL. The CDR3, as DNA: TGCGCCAGCAGCCAAGGTCCACTATACGAGCAGTACTTC. Translation gives CASSQGPLYEQYF.

This clonotype was found many times. V gene TRBV7-2 combines with J gene TRBJ1-6; possible D gene TRBD1, 5 bases. The germline V gene encodes CDR1 SGHTA and CDR2 FQGNSA. Trimming stripped 4 bases from V and 4 bases from J, with 14 bases between. The CDR3 length is 16 residues. CDR3: CASSSPRRVYNSPLHF. The CDR3, as DNA: TGTGCCAGCAGCTCTCCCCGCAGGGTGTATAATTCACCCCTCCACTTT. The complete variable domain, with remaining parts taken from reference TRBV7-2 and TRBJ1-6, reads GAGVSQSPSNKVTEKGKDVELRCDPISGHTALYWYRQSLGQGLEFLIYFQGNSAPDKSGLPSDRFSAERTGGSVSTLTIQRTQQEDSAVYLCASSSPRRVYNSPLHFGNGTRLTVT.

This clonotype was found many times. The CDR3 DNA reads TGCAGCGGGACCGGTATAGGAGATTACGAGCAGTACTTC. Translating it yields CSGTGIGDYEQYF. The chain is built from TRBV29-1 and TRBJ2-7; D call uncertain. This CDR3 spans 13 amino acids. The V gene lost 7 bases and the J gene lost 4 bases, with 17 bases spanning the gap. Germline CDR1 and CDR2: SQVTM and ANQGSEA.

CDR3 residues: CASSPLRLHRGNEQFF. The CDR3 DNA is TGTGCCAGTAGTCCCTTAAGGCTACACAGGGGAAATGAGCAGTTCTTC. The V and J genes are TRBV19 and TRBJ2-1; 7 positions match TRBD1. Germline V gene data show CDR1 as LNHDA and CDR2 as SQIVND (reference sequence). This CDR3 is built from 16 residues. J lost 7 bases, V lost 5 bases, and 14 bases had no gene match.

This clonotype was recorded many times. The chain recombines TRBV28 with TRBJ2-3; D might be TRBD2 (5 bases). Germline CDR1 is MDHEN and CDR2 is SYDVKM. This CDR3 comprises 15 residues. Between the trimmed V and J ends, which lost 2 bases and 2 bases, there was a span of 11 bases. CDR3 sequence: CASSLIGEITDTQYF. DNA for the CDR3: TGTGCCAGCAGTTTAATCGGGGAGATCACAGATACGCAGTATTTT.

This clonotype was detected a few times. The chain has TRBV28 and TRBJ2-7, with 9 bases fitting TRBD1. With 6 bases clipped from V and 3 bases from J, the junction kept 9 bases outside the gene matches. The CDR3 contains 15 residues. CDR1 is MDHEN, CDR2 SYDVKM, per germline. CDR3 loop: CASRFGTGHYYEQYF. The CDR3 nucleotides are TGTGCCAGCAGATTCGGGACAGGGCATTACTACGAGCAGTACTTC.

This clonotype has a count of ten or more. V gene TRBV28 combines with J gene TRBJ2-7, with D unresolved. Germline loops: CDR1 MDHEN, CDR2 SYDVKM. The CDR3 totals 14 residues. With 6 bases removed from V and 2 bases from J, the gap between germline ends came to 14 bases. As DNA, the CDR3 is TGTGCCAGCAGCCCTCAGGACGGAACCTACGAGCAGTACTTC. This translates into CASSPQDGTYEQYF.

This sequence joins TRBV6-6 and TRBJ2-5, with a possible D match to TRBD2 (5 bases). V shed 2 bases and J shed 3 bases, with 16 bases lying between them. CDR1 is MNHNY, CDR2 SVGAGI, per germline (reference sequence). This CDR3 comprises 16 residues. The CDR3 DNA sequence: TGTGCCAGCAGTTACCTTACGGAGGAGGCCAAAGAGACCCAGTACTTC. It yields the protein CASSYLTEEAKETQYF.

The genes are TRBV6-6 and TRBJ2-1; TRBD1 aligns across 10 bases. The germline V gene has CDR1 MNHNY and CDR2 SVGAGI (reference sequence). The CDR3 sequence is 15 residues long. After removal of 6 bases from V and 6 bases from J, the junction contained 8 bases not matched to a gene. CDR3 sequence reads: CASSSPDRGINEQFF. The CDR3 DNA sequence: TGTGCCAGCAGCTCACCGGACAGGGGGATCAATGAGCAGTTCTTC.

This clonotype was detected ten times or more. The rearrangement uses TRBV7-2 and TRBJ2-3, with 9 bases lining up with TRBD2. The trim removed 1 base at V and 3 bases at J, leaving 5 bases unmatched. Per the germline V gene, CDR1 is SGHTA and CDR2 is FQGNSA. CDR3 length equals 16 residues. CDR3 in amino acids: CASSLVAGVGTDTQYF. CDR3 bases: TGTGCCAGCAGCTTAGTAGCGGGGGTTGGGACAGATACGCAGTATTTT.